This T cell receptor (beta chain) emerged from a study of blood T cell repertoires in COVID-19. How the authors handled the data: Amplification with reference gene primers provided the estimates of nucleated cell counts. The table came from immunoSEQ multiplex PCR; TCRdb's copy has only in-frame clones and leaves some out. D and trimming were read from the DNA, whereas the V and J calls and clone size are those reported in that table. The data contain around 68,000 clones, more than 65% of them singletons. Per the germline V gene, CDR1 is LGHNA and CDR2 is YSLEER. V was cut by 2 bases and J by 6 bases, with 17 bases left in between. The CDR3 has 16 amino acids.

The chain uses TRBV4-3 and TRBJ2-1, with D perhaps TRBD1 (7 bases). The receptor comes from a woman in her forties or fifties with acute or convalescent COVID-19. Sequenced material: peripheral blood. CDR3: CASSQQGGVARNEQFF. The CDR3 region has the DNA TGCGCCAGCAGCCAACAGGGGGGAGTCGCTCGCAATGAGCAGTTCTTC.